This TCR beta chain was identified in a study of response to subunit inactivated influenza vaccine. Study findings and constraints: Each seasonal influenza vaccination, the authors suggested, recruits few new T cells.

CDR1 SNHLY and CDR2 FYNNEI come from the germline V gene. The ends lost 6 bases at V and 1 base at J; junction bases unmatched: 9. CDR3 length: 17 amino acids. This clonotype was observed a few times. Its target is unknown. One entry per CDR3 protein results from TCRdb running MiXCR on the RT-PCR reads. The table shows 560,000 or so distinct CDR3 sequences, with 7.6% occurring only once. This clonotype originated in a man between 50 and 75 years old who received an inactivated influenza vaccine. The sample here was PBMCs from blood, taken 23 months after vaccination. The V call is TRBV2, the J call TRBJ2-5, with 12 bases fitting TRBD2. The CDR3 region has the DNA TGTGCCAGCAGCGGACTAGCGGGACGAGCAACCCAAGAGACCCAGTACTTC. This gives the protein CASSGLAGRATQETQYF. The complete variable domain, with remaining parts taken from reference TRBV2 and TRBJ2-5, reads EPEVTQTPSHQVTQMGQEVILRCVPISNHLYFYWYRQILGQKVEFLVSFYNNEISEKSEIFDDQFSVERPDGSNFTLKIRSTKLEDSAMYFCASSGLAGRATQETQYFGPGTRLLVL.